Shown below are 23 T cell receptor beta chains from a single sample sequenced in a study of T cell repertoires in cytomegalovirus infection. From the reads, TCRdb called clonotypes with MiXCR, one entry per CDR3 protein. Here the sample spans about 250,000 distinct CDR3 sequences, 6.5% being singletons. Input material: PBMCs. The receptors stem from a human donor in good health (CMV status not recorded). Some clones in this sample may be carry-over from other donors' samples.

This clonotype was seen many times. The DNA of the CDR3 is TGCAGTGCCCGGACCTTGGGGCCTGAAGCTTTCTTT. Translating gives CSARTLGPEAFF. The rearrangement links TRBV20-1 to TRBJ1-1, with D tentatively TRBD1 (5 bases). V was pared by 6 bases and J by 6 bases, with 14 bases between. Germline V CDR1 and CDR2: DFQATT, SNEGSKA (reference sequence). CDR3 size: 12 residues.

This clonotype has ten or more counts. The gene calls are TRBV24-1 and TRBJ2-5; D is possibly TRBD2 (6 bases). CDR3 size: 18 residues. With 4 bases removed from V and 5 bases from J, the gap between germline ends came to 25 bases. Looked up from germline, CDR1 is KGHDR and CDR2 is SFDVKD. The CDR3 bases are TGTGCCACCAGTGACCGCTTGGGGGGAACAAGGGCGAGGGAGACCCAGTACTTC. This codes for CATSDRLGGTRARETQYF.

This clonotype appeared many times. The chain employs TRBV7-2 and TRBJ2-5; D may match TRBD1 or TRBD2 (7 bases each). CDR1 is SGHTA and CDR2 is FQGNSA in the germline V gene. There are 13 residues in the CDR3. Trimming shortened V by 1 base and J by 9 bases, and 12 bases separated the two germline ends. The CDR3, as DNA: TGTGCCAGCAGCTTAGGAGCAGGGGGGGCCCAGTACTTC. It is translated as CASSLGAGGAQYF.

The table lists this clonotype with a few counts. The CDR3 sequence: CSVDGRLAGGNQETQYF. The CDR3 bases are TGCAGCGTTGACGGGAGGCTAGCGGGGGGGAACCAAGAGACCCAGTACTTC. V is TRBV29-1 and J is TRBJ2-5; 12 nucleotides align to TRBD2. The CDR3 extends over 17 amino acids. V trimming: 3 bases; J trimming: 0 bases; junction bases outside the gene matches: 8. Germline lookup yields CDR1 SQVTM and CDR2 ANQGSEA.

This clonotype has a count of ten or more. The chain employs TRBV19 and TRBJ1-2; D uncertain. The ends were cut back, 2 bases at V and 0 bases at J, with 10 bases in the middle. Germline V CDR1 and CDR2: LNHDA, SQIVND (reference sequence). This CDR3 contains 15 residues. CDR3 in amino acids: CASSIKEATNYGYTF. Here the CDR3 DNA reads TGTGCCAGTAGTATAAAAGAGGCAACTAACTATGGCTACACCTTC.

This clonotype was found many times. The rearrangement uses TRBV7-2 and TRBJ2-1; TRBD2 agrees at 10 bases. Trimming removed 7 bases from V and 7 bases from J; junction bases left unmatched: 10. The CDR3 loop spans 15 amino acids. Per germline, CDR1 SGHTA and CDR2 FQGNSA. The CDR3 DNA sequence: TGTGCCAGCAACTCTCAGCGGGGGGGCCTTAATGAGCAGTTCTTC. It codes for CASNSQRGGLNEQFF.

This clonotype has ten or more counts. The V gene is TRBV20-1, the J gene TRBJ1-1, with 9 bases fitting TRBD1. This CDR3 region has 13 residues. Germline V gene sequence: CDR1 DFQATT, CDR2 SNEGSKA (reference sequence). CDR3 protein: CMLHRGQDTEAFF. DNA of the CDR3: TGCATGCTACACAGGGGGCAAGACACTGAAGCTTTCTTT.

This clonotype was counted at least ten times. The CDR3 reads CASSLMAGSDTEAFF. CDR3 nucleotides: TGTGCCAGCAGCTTAATGGCGGGGAGCGACACTGAAGCTTTCTTT. V usage is TRBV7-9 and J usage is TRBJ1-1, with D unclear. The germline CDR1 and CDR2 sequences are SEHNR and FQNEAQ (reference sequence). This CDR3 spans 15 amino acids. Trimming left V 2 bases short and J 3 bases short, with 13 bases between.

Many counts were recorded for this clonotype. This rearrangement joins TRBV11-2 to TRBJ1-4; D is perhaps TRBD1 (5 bases). CDR1 SGHAT and CDR2 FQNNGV come from the germline V gene. V lost 5 bases, J lost 13 bases, and 11 bases lay in between. CDR3 size: 11 residues. CDR3 coding DNA: TGTGCCAGCAGCCTCGCGGGACGACTGTTTTTT. Translated: CASSLAGRLFF.

In this sample, this clonotype turned up many times. This chain links TRBV18 with TRBJ1-2; weak D call: TRBD1 (5 bases). This CDR3 is 12 amino acids long. The germline V gene encodes CDR1 KGHSH and CDR2 LQKENI. V lost 3 bases and J lost 4, with 6 bases in between. CDR3 sequence: CASSPTVYGYTF. CDR3 coding DNA: TGTGCCAGCTCACCGACAGTCTATGGCTACACCTTC.

This clonotype has at least ten counts. The chain uses TRBV6-2 or TRBV6-3 and TRBJ1-1; 7 nucleotides agree with TRBD1. CDR1 and CDR2 (germline): MNHEY, SVGEGT. This CDR3 is built from 14 residues. After removal of 6 bases from V and 0 bases from J, the junction contained 4 bases not matched to a gene. The CDR3 DNA is TGTGCCAGCAGCCCCGACAGGGTGAACACTGAAGCTTTCTTT. Its translation: CASSPDRVNTEAFF.

At least ten counts were recorded for this clonotype. The rearrangement uses TRBV11-2 and TRBJ2-6; the D is unclear. Germline V lookup: CDR1 SGHAT, CDR2 FQNNGV. V lost 5 bases and J lost 0, with 8 bases in between. This CDR3 comprises 15 residues. The CDR3 nucleotides read TGTGCCAGCAGCCCGACCGGCTCTGGGGCCAACGTCCTGACTTTC. It encodes CASSPTGSGANVLTF.

Regarding this clonotype: Since a much larger clone is just one base distant, this may be a read error. This chain links TRBV5-6 with TRBJ2-1; unclear D gene. The CDR3 length is 14 residues. Per the germline V gene, CDR1 is SGHDT and CDR2 is YYEEEE. The CDR3 spells CDSSRPLRDNEQFF. The CDR3 nucleotides are TGTGACAGCAGCAGACCACTCCGGGACAATGAGCAGTTCTTC.

This clonotype has at least ten counts. This sequence joins TRBV29-1 and TRBJ2-2; TRBD1 matches 9 bases. Germline-derived CDR1 and CDR2 are SQVTM and ANQGSEA. V dropped 6 bases and J dropped 5; count of bases not matched to a gene: 4. The CDR3 loop spans 13 amino acids. CDR3 in amino acids: CSVDRGRTGELFF. DNA of the CDR3: TGCAGCGTGGACAGGGGTAGGACCGGGGAGCTGTTTTTT.

This clonotype was seen at least ten times. The genes are TRBV28 and TRBJ1-1; D is undetermined. The germline CDR1 and CDR2 sequences are MDHEN and SYDVKM. Trimming shortened V by 4 bases and J by 10 bases, and 7 bases separated the two germline ends. The CDR3 is 10 residues long. The CDR3 loop reads CASSSHGAFF. The DNA for the CDR3 is TGTGCCAGCAGTTCCCACGGAGCTTTCTTT.

In its sample, this clonotype was seen many times. V and J are TRBV2 and TRBJ2-7; D is perhaps TRBD1 or TRBD2 (5 bases each). The V and J ends lost 8 bases and 5 bases respectively, with 13 bases between them. The CDR3 length is 12 residues. Germline V gene sequence: CDR1 SNHLY, CDR2 FYNNEI. DNA of the CDR3: TGTGCCAGCGGCAGACAGAGGGACGAGCAGTACTTC. Residues: CASGRQRDEQYF.

There are many counts of this clonotype. This chain joins TRBV20-1 and TRBJ2-2; 11 nucleotides agree with TRBD2. Germline-derived CDR1 and CDR2 are DFQATT and SNEGSKA (reference sequence). The CDR3 covers 17 residues. The junction had 15 bases not matched to a gene; V was cut back by 6 bases and J by 6 bases. The CDR3 bases are TGCAGTGCCAGGCTAGCGGGGGGCCCGCAGGGCGCCGGGGAGCTGTTTTTT. As protein: CSARLAGGPQGAGELFF.

This clonotype occurred many times. In DNA, the CDR3 is TGTGCCATCAGATACGGGGCCTACACTGAAGCTTTCTTT. Translated, it gives CAIRYGAYTEAFF. The chain has TRBV10-3 and TRBJ1-1; TRBD1 might be the D (5 bases). The V gene's germline CDR1 is ENHRY and CDR2 SYGVKD. The CDR3 totals 13 residues. The V end was cut by 6 bases, the J end by 3 bases, with 11 bases between.

This clonotype was recorded at least ten times. V and J are TRBV6-2 or TRBV6-3 and TRBJ1-5; D is uncertain. V was shortened by 6 bases and J by 2 bases, with 14 bases between the two germline ends. The CDR3 totals 15 residues. Germline loops: CDR1 MNHEY, CDR2 SVGEGT. The CDR3 DNA sequence: TGTGCCAGCAGCCCCGTTCTGGAGGGCAATCAGCCCCAGCATTTT. Translation: CASSPVLEGNQPQHF.

This clonotype has a single count. This sequence joins TRBV4-2 and TRBJ2-1; 10 nucleotides match TRBD2. With 3 bases clipped from V and 2 bases from J, the junction kept 16 bases outside the gene matches. Germline assignment: CDR1 LGHNA and CDR2 YNFKEQ. There are 20 residues in the CDR3. CDR3 region: CASSQRPGGLAGGTYNEQFF. As DNA, the CDR3 is TGTGCCAGCAGCCAGAGGCCCGGGGGATTAGCGGGGGGTACCTACAATGAGCAGTTCTTC.

Many counts were recorded for this clonotype. The chain's CDR3 is CSASRDPDGYTF. The CDR3 DNA follows: TGCAGTGCTTCCCGGGACCCCGATGGCTACACCTTC. V is TRBV20-1 and J is TRBJ1-2; tentative D call: TRBD1 (5 bases). V shed 5 bases and J shed 6 bases, with 13 bases lying between them. Per germline, CDR1 DFQATT and CDR2 SNEGSKA (reference sequence). The CDR3 covers 12 residues.

V usage is TRBV13 and J usage is TRBJ2-3, with TRBD2 as a possible D gene (5 bases). Germline lookup yields CDR1 PRHDT and CDR2 FYEKMQ (reference sequence). Trimming took 5 bases from V and 0 from J, leaving 12 bases between them. The CDR3 runs to 15 residues. CDR3 loop: CASSPRGTSTDTQYF. As DNA, the CDR3 is TGTGCCAGCAGCCCCCGGGGTACTAGCACAGATACGCAGTATTTT.

The CDR3 region has the DNA TGTGCCAGCAATTTCGTATACGATGAAAAACTGTTTTTT. As protein: CASNFVYDEKLFF. The V gene is TRBV28, the J gene TRBJ1-4; D unclear. CDR3 length: 13 amino acids. Trimming cost V 7 bases and J 6 bases, with 12 bases left between them. Per germline, CDR1 MDHEN and CDR2 SYDVKM. The whole variable domain, remainder taken from reference TRBV28 and TRBJ1-4, is DVKVTQSSRYLVKRTGEKVFLECVQDMDHENMFWYRQDPGLGLRLIYFSYDVKMKEKGDIPEGYSVSREKKERFSLILESASTNQTSMYLCASNFVYDEKLFFGSGTQLSVL.